The clone carrying this TCR beta chain was observed many times. No antigen is known for it. Germline CDR1 reads MDHEN; CDR2 reads SYDVKM. V lost 6 bases, J lost 4 bases, and 13 bases stayed unmatched. The CDR3 sequence is 16 residues long. This record comes from a study of T-cell reconstitution after alpha-beta-depleted transplantation in children. Broader study findings: About two months after transplant, alpha-beta T cells reportedly came from several hundred expanded graft clones. At the one-year point after transplant, T-cell counts and TCRbeta diversity were found to come mostly from T cells that had been newly produced. Some patients' high day-60 TCRbeta diversity was traced to surviving recipient T cells and thymic progenitors.

Preparation of the TCRbeta library used unique molecular identifiers. TCRdb itself ran the PCR reads through MiXCR, one entry per CDR3 protein. This table has 150,000 to 250,000 distinct CDR3 sequences, just under 6.5% appearing once. Sequencing was performed on PBMCs, taken before TCRalphabeta/CD19-depleted stem cell transplant. This clonotype was obtained from a girl younger than two with combined immunodeficiency, due to receive a stem cell transplant. This chain uses TRBV28 with TRBJ1-2, with TRBD1 matching over 8 bases. The CDR3 coding sequence is TGTGCCAGCAGCCCTCGGACAGGGAGTTTTTTCTATGGCTACACCTTC. Translating it yields CASSPRTGSFFYGYTF.